This TCR beta chain stems from a study of control samples from healthy donors and cancer patients. The CDR3 runs to 14 residues. V was clipped by 2 bases and J by 6 bases, with 14 bases between them. Germline CDR1 LNHDA, CDR2 SQIVND (reference sequence). This table comes from immunoSEQ multiplex PCR, and its TCRdb copy is limited to in-frame clones, with some not included. The sample comprises about 34,000 clones, 86% of which are singletons, and about 1.6% rests with the top ten. The V and J genes are TRBV19 and TRBJ2-7; possible D gene TRBD1, 6 bases. The source of this sequence is a woman aged 40 to 49 with lung cancer. Material: PBMCs. CDR3 coding DNA: TGTGCCAGTAGTATAATTGGCAGGGGAACCGAGCAGTACTTC. Residues: CASSIIGRGTEQYF. Full variable domain (remainder filled in from reference TRBV19 and TRBJ2-7): DGGITQSPKYLFRKEGQNVTLSCEQNLNHDAMYWYRQDPGQGLRLIYYSQIVNDFQKGDIAEGYSVSREKKESFPLTVTSAQKNPTAFYLCASSIIGRGTEQYFGPGTRLTVT.